The rows below give T cell receptor beta chains drawn from one sample of a study of naive and memory T cell subsets. In TCRdb, the UMI-ligation and nested PCR reads were re-called with MiXCR into one record per CDR3 protein. The sample shows under 150,000 distinct CDR3 sequences, over 15% of them seen only once. Sequencing was done on a sample of naive CD4+ T cells from blood. All receptors come from a human donor in good health. The CDR3 runs from the conserved cysteine through the conserved F or W. D genes are given only for firm matches. Clone size, where shown, is once, few, many, or a class for clones that have expanded.

size: .; D: .; V: TRBV9; CDR3: CASSVGGIGQTKMNTEAFF
size: few; D: TRBD1; V: TRBV20-1; CDR3: CPPSLTISFCDRAEFFEQYF
size: .; D: TRBD1; V: TRBV30; CDR3: CARDGTGAYEQYF
size: .; D: TRBD1; V: TRBV4-1; CDR3: CASSQEDRGRYSNQPQHF
size: .; D: .; V: TRBV20-1; CDR3: CSARSFSTMNTEAFF
size: many; D: TRBD2; V: TRBV10-1; CDR3: CASKSGSGTGELFF
size: .; D: TRBD2; V: TRBV19; CDR3: CASSMTSGLAGLNEQFF
size: .; D: .; V: TRBV11-2; CDR3: CASSPPHGSQETQYF
size: few; D: .; V: TRBV6-2/TRBV6-3; CDR3: CASSSGLTSYEQYF
size: .; D: .; V: TRBV7-2; CDR3: CASSSRKLDTQYF
size: few; D: TRBD1; V: TRBV15; CDR3: CATSKQLRGQSYYEQYF
size: .; D: TRBD1; V: TRBV29-1; CDR3: CSAGQGYQETQYF
size: few; D: TRBD1; V: TRBV5-1; CDR3: CASSQLGQEETQYF
size: few; D: .; V: TRBV7-2; CDR3: CASSFPRQTSFIFRETQYF
size: many; D: .; V: TRBV12-3/TRBV12-4; CDR3: CASTRGQLTYEQYF
size: few; D: .; V: TRBV6-5; CDR3: CASRAELNTGELFF
size: few; D: TRBD2; V: TRBV3-1; CDR3: CASSLLTSGPNNEQFF